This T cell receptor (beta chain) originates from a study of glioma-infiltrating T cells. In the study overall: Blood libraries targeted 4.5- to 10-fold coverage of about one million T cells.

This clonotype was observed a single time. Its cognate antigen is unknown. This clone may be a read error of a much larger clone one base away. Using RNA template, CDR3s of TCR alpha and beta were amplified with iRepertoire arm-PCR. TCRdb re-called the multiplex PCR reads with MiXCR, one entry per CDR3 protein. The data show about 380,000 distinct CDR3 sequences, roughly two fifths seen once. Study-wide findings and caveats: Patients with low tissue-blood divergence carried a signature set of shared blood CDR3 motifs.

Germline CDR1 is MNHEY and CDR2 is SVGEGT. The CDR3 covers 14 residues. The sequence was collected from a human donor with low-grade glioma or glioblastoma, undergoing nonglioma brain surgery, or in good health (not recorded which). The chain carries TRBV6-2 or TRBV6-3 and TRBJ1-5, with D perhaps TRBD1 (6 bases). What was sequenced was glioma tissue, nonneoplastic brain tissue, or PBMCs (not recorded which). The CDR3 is CAGSYDRHNQPQHF. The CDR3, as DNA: TGTGCCGGCAGTTACGACAGGCACAATCAGCCCCAGCATTTT.